This TCR beta chain comes out of a study of cytomegalovirus exposure and HLA in healthy donors. Study overall: Approximately 180 million T cells yielded 120 million or so unique TCR beta sequences, as an earlier analysis found. Study outcomes and limitations: TCR beta sequences reportedly predicted the HLA-A and HLA-B alleles of most subjects accurately. In a later analysis, donors in an Asian-associated ancestry cluster reportedly had fewer N-insertions in productive TCRs than the cohort mean. Within the data, a cluster of highly shared sequence variants was likely a sequencing artifact.

The ends were cut back, 4 bases at V and 0 bases at J, with 12 bases in the middle. Germline V lookup: CDR1 SNHLY, CDR2 FYNNEI. The CDR3 extends over 15 amino acids. The PCR ran on 60 Vbeta and 13 Jbeta primers. Sequenced by immunoSEQ multiplex PCR; TCRdb stores in-frame clones only, minus some. The repertoire holds 110,000 to 150,000 clones, more than 75% seen once, with 3% to 3.5% in the top ten. This clone has only one observation. Its target is not known. The origin of this receptor is a female donor in good health and CMV-seronegative. The sample taken for sequencing was PBMCs. The chain employs TRBV2 and TRBJ2-5, with D perhaps matching TRBD1 (5 bases). Here the CDR3 reads CASSAGHNYQETQYF. The CDR3 coding sequence is TGTGCCAGCAGTGCAGGGCACAATTACCAAGAGACCCAGTACTTC.